This T cell receptor beta chain appears in the sequencing data of a study of T-cell reconstitution after alpha-beta-depleted transplantation in children. Trimming at V came to 6 bases and at J to 7 bases, leaving 14 bases not matched to a gene. Per the germline V gene, CDR1 is MDHEN and CDR2 is SYDVKM. CDR3 length equals 19 residues. As it was prepared, the TCRbeta library received unique molecular identifiers. TCRdb independently ran MiXCR on the PCR reads; one entry per CDR3 protein. The sample shows 450,000 to 550,000 distinct CDR3 sequences, about an eighth of them seen only once. Study-level results: Expanded graft clones numbering several hundred reportedly gave rise to alpha-beta T cells about two months after transplant. Surviving recipient T cells and thymic progenitors accounted for the high day-60 TCRbeta diversity observed in some patients.

Notes on this clonotype: What it binds is unknown.

This chain uses TRBV28 with TRBJ2-2; 16 positions agree with TRBD2. The specimen comprised PBMCs, mostly from graft donor cells, sampled 180 days after TCRalphabeta/CD19-depleted stem cell transplant. The receptor was isolated from a female patient aged 2-9 years who had a stem cell transplant for aplastic anemia, so the T cells may come from the graft donor. This CDR3 is CASSLSPGLAGGPVGELFF. The CDR3 DNA follows: TGTGCCAGCAGCCTTTCACCGGGACTAGCGGGAGGGCCGGTCGGGGAGCTGTTTTTT.